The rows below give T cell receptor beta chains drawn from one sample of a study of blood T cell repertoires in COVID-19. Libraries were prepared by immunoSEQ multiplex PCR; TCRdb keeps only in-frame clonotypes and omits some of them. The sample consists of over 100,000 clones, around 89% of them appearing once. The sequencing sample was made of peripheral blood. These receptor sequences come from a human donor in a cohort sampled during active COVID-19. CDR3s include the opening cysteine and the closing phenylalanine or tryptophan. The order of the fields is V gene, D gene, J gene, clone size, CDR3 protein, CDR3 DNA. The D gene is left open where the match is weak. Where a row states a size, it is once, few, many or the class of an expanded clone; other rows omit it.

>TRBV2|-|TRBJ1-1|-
CASSNRETEAFF
TGTGCCAGCAGTAACAGGGAAACTGAAGCTTTCTTT
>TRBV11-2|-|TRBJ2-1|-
CASSLNKLASYNEQFF
TGTGCCAGCAGCTTAAATAAACTAGCTTCCTACAATGAGCAGTTCTTC
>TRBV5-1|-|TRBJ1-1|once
CASSLDPQGTTTEAFF
TGCGCCAGCAGCTTGGATCCACAGGGTACGACGACTGAAGCTTTCTTT
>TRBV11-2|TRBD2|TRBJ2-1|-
CASSFRTSGNNEQFF
TGTGCCAGCAGCTTCAGGACTAGCGGCAACAATGAGCAGTTCTTC
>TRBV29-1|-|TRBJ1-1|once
CSVDQGTNTEAFF
TGCAGCGTTGATCAGGGTACGAACACTGAAGCTTTCTTT
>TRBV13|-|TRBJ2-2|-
CAGGIRGRTGELFF
TGTGCCGGCGGGATCAGGGGGAGGACCGGGGAGCTGTTTTTT
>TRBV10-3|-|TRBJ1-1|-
CATTSLTEAFF
TGTGCCACCACTAGCCTCACTGAAGCTTTCTTT
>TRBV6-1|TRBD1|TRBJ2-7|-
CASSDPRAGGSYEQYF
TGTGCCAGCAGTGATCCGAGGGCAGGGGGATCCTACGAGCAGTACTTC
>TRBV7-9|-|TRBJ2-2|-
CASSLIGSRRDTGELFF
TGTGCCAGCAGCTTAATTGGGTCCCGGAGGGACACCGGGGAGCTGTTTTTT
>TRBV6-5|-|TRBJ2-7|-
CASRGWAYEQYF
TGTGCCAGCAGGGGCTGGGCCTACGAGCAGTACTTC
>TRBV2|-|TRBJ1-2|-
CASRTDRTLQGYTF
TGTGCCAGCAGGACAGACAGGACCCTTCAGGGCTACACCTTC
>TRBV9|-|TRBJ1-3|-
CASSAGHWGNTIYF
TGTGCCAGCAGCGCAGGGCATTGGGGAAACACCATATATTTT
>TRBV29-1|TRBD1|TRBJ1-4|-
CSVSTAGTGSEKLFF
TGCAGCGTCTCCACCGCAGGGACAGGGTCTGAAAAACTGTTTTTT
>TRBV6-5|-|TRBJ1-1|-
CASKKTEMNTEAFF
TGTGCCAGCAAGAAGACAGAAATGAACACTGAAGCTTTCTTT
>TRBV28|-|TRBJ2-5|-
CASNEGTRETQYF
TGTGCCAGCAACGAGGGAACCCGGGAGACCCAGTACTTC
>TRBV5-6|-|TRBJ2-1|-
CASSLELSASSYNEQFF
TGTGCCAGCAGCTTGGAGTTAAGCGCGAGCTCCTACAATGAGCAGTTCTTC
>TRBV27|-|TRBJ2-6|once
CASKTRQANVLTF
TGTGCCAGCAAGACTCGGCAGGCCAACGTCCTGACTTTC
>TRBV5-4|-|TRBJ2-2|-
CASSLDGGPGELFF
TGTGCCAGCAGCTTGGACGGAGGGCCCGGGGAGCTGTTTTTT
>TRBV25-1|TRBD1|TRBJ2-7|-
CASSDGTVLYEQYF
TGTGCCAGCAGTGATGGGACAGTTCTCTACGAGCAGTACTTC
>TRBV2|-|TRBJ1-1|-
CASRTGIGTEAFF
TGTGCCAGCAGAACAGGGATTGGCACTGAAGCTTTCTTT
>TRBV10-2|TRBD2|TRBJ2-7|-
CASCRGGSYYEQYF
TGCGCCAGCTGCCGAGGCGGGAGTTACTACGAGCAGTACTTC
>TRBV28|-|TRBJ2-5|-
CASSLLETQYF
TGTGCCAGCAGCCTCCTGGAGACCCAGTACTTC
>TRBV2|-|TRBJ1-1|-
CASGTNLGNTEAFF
TGTGCCAGCGGAACCAACCTAGGGAACACTGAAGCTTTCTTT
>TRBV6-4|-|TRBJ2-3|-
CASRPGLTTDTQYF
TGTGCCAGCAGACCGGGACTTACCACAGATACGCAGTATTTT
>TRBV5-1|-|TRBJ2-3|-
CASRGNTDTQYF
TGCGCCAGCCGAGGAAACACAGATACGCAGTATTTT
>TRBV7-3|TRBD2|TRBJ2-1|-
CASSLIKASGVDEQFF
TGTGCCAGCAGCTTAATTAAGGCTAGCGGTGTGGATGAGCAGTTCTTC
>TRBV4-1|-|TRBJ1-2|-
CASSQWGGAGYTF
TGCGCCAGCAGCCAGTGGGGGGGCGCTGGCTACACCTTC
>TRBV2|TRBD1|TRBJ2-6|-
CANSASGQGASGANVLTF
TGTGCCAACAGTGCCAGCGGACAGGGGGCCTCTGGGGCCAACGTCCTGACTTTC
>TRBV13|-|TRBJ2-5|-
CASRGEGHETQYF
TGTGCCAGCAGGGGAGAGGGCCACGAGACCCAGTACTTC
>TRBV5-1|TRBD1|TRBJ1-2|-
CASSPGDRGIADTF
TGCGCCAGCAGCCCGGGGGACAGGGGGATCGCGGACACCTTC